Listed below are T cell receptor beta chains from one sample, sequenced in a study of blood T cell repertoires in COVID-19. Profiling relied on immunoSEQ multiplex PCR, and the TCRdb table lists in-frame clones only, not all of them. The data show approximately 220,000 clones, with about 83% seen just once and 6.8% held by the top ten. Sequencing input: PBMCs or T cells enriched from blood (not recorded which). These receptors all stem from a woman aged 40 to 49 who had recovered from COVID-19. The CDR3 runs from the conserved cysteine through the conserved F or W. The order of the fields is clone size, J gene, V gene, D gene, CDR3 DNA, CDR3 protein. The D gene is left open where the match is weak. The listing skips clone size in some rows; elsewhere it reads once, few, many or a size class.

NA	TRBJ2-7	TRBV11-2	NA	TGTGCCAGCAGCTTTGGCGGCAATTCCTACGAGCAGTACTTC	CASSFGGNSYEQYF
NA	TRBJ2-3	TRBV5-4	TRBD2	TGTGCCAGCAGCTCTCACCCACTAGCGGAAAGCACAGATACGCAGTATTTT	CASSSHPLAESTDTQYF
NA	TRBJ2-7	TRBV30	TRBD1	TGTGCCTGGAGTGTAACAGGGGGGCCCTACGAGCAGTACTTC	CAWSVTGGPYEQYF
NA	TRBJ2-1	TRBV27	NA	TGTGCCAGCAGTTTATGGGCCGGGACTGGCTCCTACAATGAGCAGTTCTTC	CASSLWAGTGSYNEQFF
NA	TRBJ1-2	TRBV10-3	TRBD1	TGTGCCATCATTGGCCCGGGACAGGGGGAGTACACCTTC	CAIIGPGQGEYTF
NA	TRBJ1-2	TRBV3-1/TRBV3-2	NA	TGTGCCAGCAGCCAAATTGGGCCGTGGCTAGGCTACACCTTC	CASSQIGPWLGYTF
NA	TRBJ2-2	TRBV18	TRBD1	TGTGCCAGCTCACCCCGGACAGGGGTTTTTCGGGAGCTGTTTTTT	CASSPRTGVFRELFF
NA	TRBJ1-1	TRBV2	NA	TGTGCCAGCAGTCTACGAAACACTGAAGCTTTCTTT	CASSLRNTEAFF
NA	TRBJ2-3	TRBV7-2	TRBD2	TGTGCCAGCAGCTCCCCGACTAGCGGGAGAAGCACAGATACGCAGTATTTT	CASSSPTSGRSTDTQYF
NA	TRBJ2-6	TRBV5-5	NA	TGTGCCAGCAGCTTAACAAACGTCCTGACTTTC	CASSLTNVLTF
NA	TRBJ1-5	TRBV4-1	TRBD1	TGCGCCAGCAGCCAAGACAGGGGGATCGAACAGCCCCAGCATTTT	CASSQDRGIEQPQHF
NA	TRBJ2-7	TRBV5-5	TRBD2	TGTGCCAGCAGCTGGATAGCGGGAGGGCTATACGAGCAGTACTTC	CASSWIAGGLYEQYF
NA	TRBJ1-2	TRBV7-8	TRBD1	TGTGCCAGCAGCTTAGGAACCGGGACAGGGCGGGGAGGCTACACCTTC	CASSLGTGTGRGGYTF
NA	TRBJ2-7	TRBV9	NA	TGTGCCAGCAGCTCGGACTACTACGAGCAGTACTTC	CASSSDYYEQYF
NA	TRBJ2-1	TRBV5-5	TRBD2	TGTGCCAGCAGCCTCACTACTAGCGTCTTCTCCTACAATGAGCAGTTCTTC	CASSLTTSVFSYNEQFF
NA	TRBJ2-5	TRBV19	TRBD1	TGTGCCAGTAGCCCGACAGGGGAAGAGACCCAGTACTTC	CASSPTGEETQYF
NA	TRBJ1-1	TRBV11-2	NA	TGTGCCAGCAGCTTTATCCGGGGCGGGGACACTGAAGCTTTCTTT	CASSFIRGGDTEAFF
NA	TRBJ1-2	TRBV27	TRBD1	TGTGCCAGCAGGGACTCCGGGACAGGGAATGGCTACACCTTC	CASRDSGTGNGYTF
NA	TRBJ2-1	TRBV7-2	TRBD2	TGTGCCAGCAGCTTTCAGACTAGCGGGGCAGAGGGATTCTTC	CASSFQTSGAEGFF
NA	TRBJ2-6	TRBV3-1/TRBV3-2	NA	TGTGCCAGCAGCCTAGCGCCTGGGGCCAACGTCCTGACTTTC	CASSLAPGANVLTF
NA	TRBJ2-3	TRBV19	NA	TGTGCCAGTAGTAACCCCTCAGGGGTAGATACGCAGTATTTT	CASSNPSGVDTQYF
NA	TRBJ2-1	TRBV6-4	NA	TGTGCCAGCAGTGACTCTGAGAATGAGCAGTTCTTC	CASSDSENEQFF
few	TRBJ2-2	TRBV9	NA	TGTGCCAGCAGCGCCCAAGCCGGGGGTCGCGGGGAGCTGTTTTTT	CASSAQAGGRGELFF
NA	TRBJ2-1	TRBV7-2	TRBD2	TGTGCCAGCAGCGACGGGACTAGCGGGAGGGGTGAGCAGTTCTTC	CASSDGTSGRGEQFF
NA	TRBJ2-5	TRBV27	TRBD2	TGTGCCAGCAGTTCCGGGACTAGCGGGGGAGAGACCCAGTACTTC	CASSSGTSGGETQYF
NA	TRBJ2-2	TRBV7-7	TRBD2	TGTGCCAGCAGCTTAAAAGCGGGAGCGGTCACCGGGGAGCTGTTTTTT	CASSLKAGAVTGELFF
NA	TRBJ1-1	TRBV19	NA	TGTGCCAGTAGTCAGGTAAACGTTTTGACTGAAGCTTTCTTT	CASSQVNVLTEAFF
NA	TRBJ2-7	TRBV5-5	TRBD2	TGTGCCAGCAGCTTGGACCTAGCGGGAGGGTATTACGAGCAGTACTTC	CASSLDLAGGYYEQYF
NA	TRBJ2-5	TRBV4-2	NA	TGTGCCAGCAGCCTGCTTGGGGACTTAGAGACCCAGTACTTC	CASSLLGDLETQYF
NA	TRBJ1-2	TRBV30	NA	TGTGCCTGGAGTGTATCCCCGATGGGCGACTATGGCTACACCTTC	CAWSVSPMGDYGYTF
NA	TRBJ1-6	TRBV6-1	NA	TGTGCCAGCAGTGAACCAGGGGAAGTGGTCTCACCCCTCCACTTT	CASSEPGEVVSPLHF
NA	TRBJ2-4	TRBV7-2	TRBD1	TGTGCCAGCAGCTTAGCGTCCCAGGGGGTTGTCACCAAAAACATTCAGTACTTC	CASSLASQGVVTKNIQYF
NA	TRBJ1-1	TRBV28	TRBD1	TGTGCCAGCAGTTCCCATGCTACAGGGGGCACTGAAGCTTTCTTT	CASSSHATGGTEAFF
NA	TRBJ2-1	TRBV30	TRBD2	TGTGCCTGGAGTCCCCAGGAGGGACTAGCGGGAGGCATCCGGAGGTATGAGCAGTTCTTC	CAWSPQEGLAGGIRRYEQFF
NA	TRBJ1-1	TRBV12-1	NA	TGTGCCAGCAGCTTTGCGCAATCCCATCGGGGTAACACTGAAGCTTTCTTT	CASSFAQSHRGNTEAFF
NA	TRBJ2-3	TRBV7-2	NA	TGTGCCAGCAGCCGGATCAGGGTACCAGATACGCAGTATTTT	CASSRIRVPDTQYF
NA	TRBJ2-5	TRBV3-1/TRBV3-2	TRBD2	TGTGCCAGCAGGCCTTTGATGCGGGAGTCTGGAGAGACCCAGTACTTC	CASRPLMRESGETQYF
NA	TRBJ1-2	TRBV28	TRBD1	TGTGCCAGCAGTTCCAGGGGGCGGATTCGAGGCTACACCTTC	CASSSRGRIRGYTF
NA	TRBJ1-2	TRBV11-2	NA	TGTGCCAGCAGCCAACTTGACAAGGATGCATATGGCTACACCTTC	CASSQLDKDAYGYTF
NA	TRBJ2-1	TRBV30	TRBD2	TGTGCTTTAGCGGGAGGAACCAACAATGAGCAGTTCTTC	CALAGGTNNEQFF
few	TRBJ2-7	TRBV27	NA	TGTGCCAGCGGACTTGGGGTTAGCTCCTACGAGCAGTACTTC	CASGLGVSSYEQYF
NA	TRBJ2-1	TRBV7-3	TRBD2	TGTGCCAGCAGCCCCGGAGATAGCGGGAGGGTAAACAATGAGCAGTTCTTC	CASSPGDSGRVNNEQFF
few	TRBJ2-1	TRBV7-2	TRBD2	TGTGCCAGCAGCTTAAGGTTACACGGGAGGGCCTATGAGCAGTTCTTC	CASSLRLHGRAYEQFF
NA	TRBJ2-2	TRBV19	TRBD1	TGTGCCAGTAGTAGAGACAGGGTCACACCCGGGGAGCTGTTTTTT	CASSRDRVTPGELFF
NA	TRBJ1-4	TRBV28	NA	TGTGCCAGCAGTTTATCGGGGGCTAATGAAAAACTGTTTTTT	CASSLSGANEKLFF
NA	TRBJ1-2	TRBV7-2	NA	TGTGCCAGCAGCCGGGGGATCAACTATGGCTACACCTTC	CASSRGINYGYTF
NA	TRBJ2-1	TRBV7-2	NA	TGTGCCAGCAGCTTAGTGCGGGCAGGCCATGAGCAGTTCTTC	CASSLVRAGHEQFF
NA	TRBJ1-4	TRBV19	TRBD1	TGTGCCAGTAGTTCTCGGACAGGGGGTAATGAAAAACTGTTTTTT	CASSSRTGGNEKLFF
once	TRBJ1-6	TRBV2	TRBD1	TGTGCCAGCAGTGTTGGACAGGTCTATAATTCACCCCTCCACTTT	CASSVGQVYNSPLHF
few	TRBJ2-6	TRBV9	TRBD1	TGTGCCAGCAGCCCGGTCGTGGCAGGGGGCTCTGGGGCCAACGTCCTGACTTTC	CASSPVVAGGSGANVLTF